This TCR beta chain was observed in a study of beta chain features in type 1 diabetes. General study findings and limits: Moderate but significant shortening of TCRB CDR3s was recorded in all four CD4+ subsets from Type 1 diabetes patients.

CDR3 size: 15 residues. Germline V gene lookup returns CDR1 MNHNY and CDR2 SVGAGI (reference sequence). Trimming took 6 bases from V and 2 from J, leaving 17 bases between them. Expressed TCRB transcripts were sequenced after all isolated RNA was converted to cDNA. Here immunoSEQ multiplex PCR was the method, and the copy in TCRdb shows in-frame clones only, minus some. The sample comprises some 360,000 clones, over 8.5% of which are singletons, and less than 0.65% rests with the top ten. This clone was counted only a few times. Its target is unknown. The sample consisted of central memory CD4+ T cells from blood. This sequence joins TRBV6-6 and TRBJ2-7, with D uncertain. The sequence came from a man under 40 with type 1 diabetes. DNA of the CDR3: TGTGCCAGCAGGGAGCCGGGCCATGGGGCCTACGAGCAGTACTTC. Translation: CASREPGHGAYEQYF.